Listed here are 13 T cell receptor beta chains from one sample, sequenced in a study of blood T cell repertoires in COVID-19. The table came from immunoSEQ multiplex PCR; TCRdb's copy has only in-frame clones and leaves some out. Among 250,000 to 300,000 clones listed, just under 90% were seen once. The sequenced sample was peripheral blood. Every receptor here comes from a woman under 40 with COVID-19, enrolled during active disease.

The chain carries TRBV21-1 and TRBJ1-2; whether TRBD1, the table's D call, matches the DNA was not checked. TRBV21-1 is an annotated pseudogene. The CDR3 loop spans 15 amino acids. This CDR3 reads CASSTTGKADYGYTF. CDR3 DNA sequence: TGTGCCAGCAGCACAACAGGGAAGGCGGACTATGGCTACACCTTC.

For the CDR3, the DNA is TGTGCCAGTAGTTGGGACACTGACTACGAGCAGTACTTC. This sequence encodes CASSWDTDYEQYF. The gene calls are TRBV19 and TRBJ2-7; D is possibly TRBD1 (6 bases). Trimming removed 5 bases at V and 3 bases at J, with 11 bases between. Germline assignment: CDR1 LNHDA and CDR2 SQIVND (reference sequence). This CDR3 has 13 residues.

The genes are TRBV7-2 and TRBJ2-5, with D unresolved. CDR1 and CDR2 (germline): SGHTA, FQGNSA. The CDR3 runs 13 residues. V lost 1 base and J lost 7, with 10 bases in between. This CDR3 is CASSLVTSGTQYF. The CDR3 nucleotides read TGTGCCAGCAGCTTAGTGACTTCGGGGACCCAGTACTTC.

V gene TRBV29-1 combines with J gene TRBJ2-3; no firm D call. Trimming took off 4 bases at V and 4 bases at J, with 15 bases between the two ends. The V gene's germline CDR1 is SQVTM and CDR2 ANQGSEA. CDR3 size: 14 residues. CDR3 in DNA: TGCAGCGTTGGTGTTTTGCGTGTGGCAGATACGCAGTATTTT. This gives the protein CSVGVLRVADTQYF.

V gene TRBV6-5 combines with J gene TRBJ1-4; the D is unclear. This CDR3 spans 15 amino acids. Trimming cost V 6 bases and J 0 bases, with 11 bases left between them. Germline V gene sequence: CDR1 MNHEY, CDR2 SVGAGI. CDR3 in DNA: TGTGCCAGCAGCCCCAAAGCTGCAACTAATGAAAAACTGTTTTTT. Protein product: CASSPKAATNEKLFF.

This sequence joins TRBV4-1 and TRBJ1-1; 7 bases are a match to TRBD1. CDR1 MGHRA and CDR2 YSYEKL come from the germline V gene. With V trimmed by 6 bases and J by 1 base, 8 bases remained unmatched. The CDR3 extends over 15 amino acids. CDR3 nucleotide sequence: TGCGCCAGCAGACAAATGACAGGGAGGAACACTGAAGCTTTCTTT. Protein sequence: CASRQMTGRNTEAFF.

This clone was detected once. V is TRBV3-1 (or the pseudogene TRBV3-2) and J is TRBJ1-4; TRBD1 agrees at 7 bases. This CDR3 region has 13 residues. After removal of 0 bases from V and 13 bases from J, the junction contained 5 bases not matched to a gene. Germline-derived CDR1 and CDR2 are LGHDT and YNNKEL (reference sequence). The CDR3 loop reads CASSQEGTVGLFF. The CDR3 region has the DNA TGTGCCAGCAGCCAAGAGGGGACAGTTGGACTGTTTTTT.

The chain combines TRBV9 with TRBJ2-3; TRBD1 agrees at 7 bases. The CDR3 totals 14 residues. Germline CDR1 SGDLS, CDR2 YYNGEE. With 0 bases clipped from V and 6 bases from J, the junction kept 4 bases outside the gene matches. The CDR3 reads CASSVEGAGDTQYF. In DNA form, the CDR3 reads TGTGCCAGCAGCGTAGAGGGGGCGGGCGATACGCAGTATTTT.

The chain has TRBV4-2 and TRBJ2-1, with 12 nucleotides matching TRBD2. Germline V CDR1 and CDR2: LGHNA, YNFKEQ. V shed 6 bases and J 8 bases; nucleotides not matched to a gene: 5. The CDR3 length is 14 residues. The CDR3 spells CASRLAGGDYEQFF. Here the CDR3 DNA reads TGTGCCAGCAGACTAGCGGGGGGCGACTATGAGCAGTTCTTC.

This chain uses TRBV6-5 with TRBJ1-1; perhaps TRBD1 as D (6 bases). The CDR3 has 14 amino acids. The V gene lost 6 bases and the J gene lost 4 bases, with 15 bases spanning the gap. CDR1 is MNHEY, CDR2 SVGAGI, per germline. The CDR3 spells CASSLHRDGTEAFF. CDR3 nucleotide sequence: TGTGCCAGCAGCCTCCACAGGGACGGCACTGAAGCTTTCTTT.

For the CDR3, the DNA is TGTGCCAGCCCCGGGTCTCCCACAGATACGCAGTATTTT. Encoded protein: CASPGSPTDTQYF. This rearrangement joins TRBV7-9 to TRBJ2-3, with unresolved D. Germline-derived CDR1 and CDR2 are SEHNR and FQNEAQ (reference sequence). The CDR3 extends over 13 amino acids. Trimming removed 8 bases at V and 2 bases at J, with 11 bases between.

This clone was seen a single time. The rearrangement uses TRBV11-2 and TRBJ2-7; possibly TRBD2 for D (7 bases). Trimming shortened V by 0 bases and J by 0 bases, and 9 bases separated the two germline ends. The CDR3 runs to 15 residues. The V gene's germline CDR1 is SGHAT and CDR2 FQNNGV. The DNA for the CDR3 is TGTGCCAGCAGCTTAGAGGGAGGGGGCTCCTACGAGCAGTACTTC. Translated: CASSLEGGGSYEQYF.

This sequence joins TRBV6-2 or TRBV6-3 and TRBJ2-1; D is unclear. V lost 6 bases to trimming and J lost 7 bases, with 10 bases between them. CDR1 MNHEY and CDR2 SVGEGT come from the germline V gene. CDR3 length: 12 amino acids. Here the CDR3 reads CASSPPRNEQFF. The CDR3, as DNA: TGTGCCAGCAGCCCCCCGAGAAATGAGCAGTTCTTC.